This TCR beta chain was sequenced in a study of cytomegalovirus exposure and HLA in healthy donors (TCRdb year 2017). Concerning the study at large: According to an earlier analysis of a few hundred of the donors, roughly 180 million T cells yielded some 120 million unique TCR beta sequences and more than 250 Gb of sequence data. An early release that covered around 590 HLA-typed donors contained around 300 gigabases of sequencing data and tens of millions of unique TCR sequences. The genetic ancestry cluster associated with self-reported Caucasian donors included about 81% of the 300 to 400 genotyped donors. The study aimed to test whether signatures of past pathogen exposure could be identified by cataloging public T cell receptors. The study profiled the T cell repertoires of 500 to 800 subjects by immunosequencing and related them to cytomegalovirus serostatus. Along with the approximately 700-subject first cohort, a separate validation cohort of 120 different subjects was used. To predict cytomegalovirus infection status, the study brought together high-throughput TCR immunosequencing, statistical association of individual TCRs with disease status, and machine learning. A later analysis re-examined previously published TCR beta repertoires from 600 to 700 donors and added high-resolution HLA genotyping to investigate patterns of TCR occurrence. In the later analysis, no new phenotypic data were used to find candidate immune exposures; instead, reliance was placed on TCR beta sequences and their occurrence across donors. An earlier analysis of 587 of the donors used high-throughput TCR beta sequencing to judge whether each TCR beta V gene segment behaved as functional or pseudogenic. Donor age, sex, ethnicity and CMV serostatus were compiled alongside the repertoire data. Genome-wide SNP genotypes for about 55% of the roughly 670 donors were used in a later genetic analysis, which treated that subset as a discovery cohort. Every repertoire in the discovery cohort had been generated on one and the same sequencing platform. HLA typing included class I and class II loci at four-digit resolution. The number of typed donors differed by locus: about 620-640 for A, B, C, DRB1 and DQB1; some 500 for DQA1; some 610 for DPA1; and roughly 490 for DPB1. Several DR-DQ haplotypes were treated as single units for association and clustering because of strong linkage in the cohort. Among roughly 400 genotyped donors of the cohort, an average of roughly 230,000 unique TCR beta nucleotide sequences was sequenced per donor, of which about 19% were non-productive. What the work shows at the level of the full study, not this receptor alone: According to a later analysis, TCR association rates differed among HLA loci, with DRB1 alleles showing the most associated TCRs and HLA-C alleles showing the fewest. A further reported finding was that TCR beta sequences accurately predicted the HLA-A and HLA-B alleles for most subjects in the first cohort. While some public TCRs were present in many individuals, most TCR sequences turned up only very rarely across donors. In a later analysis, HLA-associated TCR beta chains were found to be more clonally expanded and to have lower generation probabilities than equally common non-associated chains. Linkage disequilibrium might explain the correlated functional status among segregating V segments, but an unknown experimental factor could not be ruled out. According to a later analysis, parvovirus B19, influenza, CMV and Epstein-Barr virus appeared linked to several top co-occurrence clusters. A cluster of highly shared sequence variants was judged likely to be a technical artifact of the sequencing pipeline. Sequencing depth was assumed to be roughly uniform across donors in the presence/absence analyses, though that assumption may not hold. In a later genetic analysis, fewer N-insertions in productive TCRs were reported among donors in an Asian-associated ancestry cluster than the approximately 710-donor mean. The classifier was reported to diagnose cytomegalovirus status with high specificity and sensitivity in both the original cohort and the validation cohort. Three of the identified cytomegalovirus-associated TCR beta chains were confirmed in vitro to be specific for cytomegalovirus antigens. V-gene and J-gene trimming of TCR beta chains was associated with a missense DCLRE1C variant in a later genetic analysis, and the association was replicated in an independent cohort. Because counts were too low, more than 15 rarely observed V segments, including chromosome 9 orphons, were excluded from the earlier analysis of 587 of the donors. Because HLA typing was missing for some donors at each locus, association tests included only the typed subset. In this cohort, only TCR beta chains were sequenced, and detectable features were limited by the absence of alpha or paired-chain data. Some IMGT-functional V segments, including TRBV6-2 and TRBV6-3, could not be told apart with the 87-base-pair reads, so those segments were excluded. A total of 150 to 200 TCR beta chains were listed by the study as associated with cytomegalovirus. The only immune exposure information available for the cohort was CMV serostatus. The authors suggested that the approach could potentially be generalized to other disease states and immunological phenotypes. Most CMV-associated TCR beta chains appeared to be HLA-restricted in a later analysis, and the HLA associations seemed to be driven largely by CMV exposure. In an earlier analysis of some 550 of the donors, most TCR beta V segments were observed in productive rearrangements about 87% or about 30% of the time, broadly matching IMGT annotations. Strong co-occurrence of HLA alleles, especially DR and DQ, made assigning TCR associations to individual alleles difficult. At a false discovery rate of 0.05, a later analysis linked around 15,000 TCR beta sequences to specific HLA alleles.

In this sample, this clone turned up a few times. Its recognized antigen is unknown. Base qualities are missing; no much larger clone stands one base away. V is trimmed back by 3 bases and J by 1 base, and the junction contains 5 bases that no gene match accounts for. The CDR3 runs 15 residues from the cysteine to the phenylalanine. Left in the record is the CDR3 DNA by itself, 45 bases read in frame from the first base. The germline V gene specifies KGHSH as CDR1 and LQKENI as CDR2. Receptors were amplified or captured by the immunoSEQ multiplex PCR assay. For the multiplex PCR, a mixture combining 60 forward primers for TCR Vbeta segments and 13 reverse primers for TCR Jbeta segments was used. The CDR3 region of rearranged TCR beta genes was amplified from genomic DNA by a multiplex PCR assay. On the Illumina HiSeq System, the amplified TCR beta libraries were sequenced as 87-base-pair reads. The paper's data handling went like this. A later analysis tallied roughly 80 million unique TCR beta chains across the 650 to 750 repertoires, and around 9.9 million of those chains were shared by two or more donors. Raw reads were error-corrected and collapsed into unique sequences by a nearest-neighbor algorithm in which closely related sequences were merged to remove PCR and sequencing errors. V, D and J gene segments were assigned by aligning CDR3 sequences to IMGT reference sequences. For a sequence to be retained, at least a six-nucleotide match to both a V gene segment and a J gene segment was required. A rearrangement was called productive if the CDR3 had no stop codons and remained in frame with V and J, and every other rearrangement was called non-productive. CDR3 was defined according to IMGT convention as the region running from the second conserved V-encoded cysteine to the conserved J-encoded phenylalanine. The earlier analysis of 587 of the donors excluded sequences that lacked an unambiguous match to a single V gene segment. An earlier analysis of 500 to 700 of the donors classified V segments as functional when productive rearrangements were above 56.7% and as segregating when the standard deviation between donors was above 5%. A statistical classification framework was built to diagnose cytomegalovirus status from the catalog of TCR beta chain sequences. In a later analysis, TCR nucleotide sequences were compared against IMGT/GENE-DB human TR gene sequences so that V and J genes could be assigned. A later analysis assigned CDR3 sequences and most-parsimonious VDJ recombination scenarios with the TCRdist pipeline. In a later analysis, each TCR beta chain was defined by its CDR3 amino acid sequence together with its V-gene family, and reads without a unique V-gene family were excluded. As a way to deal with suspected cross-contamination and a sequencing artifact, a later analysis dropped 450 to 600 nucleotide sequences that were highly shared and had low generation probability. For each public chain, a later analysis derived a clonal expansion index from normalized ranks of inferred template counts within each repertoire. In a later analysis, generation probabilities were computed with a VDJ recombination model fitted to out-of-frame rearrangements, and the resulting probabilities were checked against IGoR. In a later analysis, TCR-TCR, TCR-HLA and TCR-CMV co-occurrence was scored with hypergeometric tests, and a repertoire-size bias correction was applied to TCR pairs. In a later analysis, false discovery rates were estimated by permuting HLA or CMV assignments 20 times. A later analysis grouped co-occurring TCRs with DBSCAN, adding TCRdist sequence similarity when clustering within HLA-allele-positive subsets. Repertoires with fewer than 30,000 or more than 120,000 public chains were left out of co-occurrence clustering, as were five repertoires with anomalous nucleotide sharing. TCRdb holds this immuneACCESS table with in-frame rearrangements only. Some clones are missing; in checked studies, unresolved V genes explain under half, and the rest has no known cause. V, J and clone size reflect that table, while D and trimming were determined from the DNA. A total of 150,000 to 200,000 clones appear in this sample, about four fifths of them only once. Clones ranked in the top ten supply around 2% of the sample.

In total, roughly 710 healthy bone marrow donors made up the cohort. Cohort members were all nominally healthy when sampled, although unrecorded immune exposures were likely present. The donor was CMV seronegative and belonged to the group of around 400 seronegative cohort members. Each donor provided a peripheral blood sample, and peripheral blood mononuclear cells were used for TCR beta sequencing. The Qiagen DNeasy Blood Extraction Kit was used to extract genomic DNA from the blood cell samples. The sequence joins TRBV18 to TRBJ2-5, with 7 bases in between that match TRBD1. Input material: PBMCs. The receptor was isolated from a man aged 18-30 years in good health and CMV-seronegative. Here is the DNA: TGTGCCAGCTCACCGAGACGGGACAGCCAAGAGACCCAGTACTTC. This translates into CASSPRRDSQETQYF.